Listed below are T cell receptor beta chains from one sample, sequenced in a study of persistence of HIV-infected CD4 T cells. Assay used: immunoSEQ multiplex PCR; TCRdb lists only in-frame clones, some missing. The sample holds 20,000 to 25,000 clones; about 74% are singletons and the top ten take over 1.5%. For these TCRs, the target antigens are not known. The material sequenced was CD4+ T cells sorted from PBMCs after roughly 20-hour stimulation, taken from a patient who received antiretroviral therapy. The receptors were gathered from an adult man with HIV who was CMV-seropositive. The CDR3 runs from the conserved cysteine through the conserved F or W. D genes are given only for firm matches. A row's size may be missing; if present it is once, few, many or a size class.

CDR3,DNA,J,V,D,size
CATTGQVGGTQYF,TGTGCCACGACCGGACAGGTAGGGGGTACGCAGTATTTT,TRBJ2-3,TRBV24-1,TRBD1,few
CASRQTSGVSNEQFF,TGTGCCAGCAGGCAGACTAGCGGGGTTTCTAATGAGCAGTTCTTC,TRBJ2-1,TRBV27,TRBD2,once
CASSLRESGRSSYEQYF,TGTGCCAGCAGCTTGCGGGAATCGGGACGCAGCTCCTACGAGCAGTACTTC,TRBJ2-7,TRBV7-9,.,few
CSGKQGGNEKLFF,TGCAGCGGAAAACAGGGAGGTAATGAAAAACTGTTTTTT,TRBJ1-4,TRBV29-1,.,.
CASSTGTSGGARTQYF,TGTGCCAGCAGTACCGGGACTAGCGGGGGGGCCCGGACGCAGTATTTT,TRBJ2-3,TRBV6-6,TRBD2,.
CASKGGTEAFF,TGTGCCAGCAAAGGGGGCACTGAAGCTTTCTTT,TRBJ1-1,TRBV6-5,.,.
CASSLGRDQPQHF,TGTGCCAGCAGCCTTGGTCGAGATCAGCCCCAGCATTTT,TRBJ1-5,TRBV7-7,.,.
CASSSGNSGNTIYF,TGTGCCAGCAGCTCCGGAAACTCTGGAAACACCATATATTTT,TRBJ1-3,TRBV7-8,.,.
CAISESAGPGQPQHF,TGTGCCATCAGTGAGTCGGCGGGGCCGGGTCAGCCCCAGCATTTT,TRBJ1-5,TRBV10-3,.,.
CASSLRGNTIYF,TGTGCCAGCAGTCTCCGCGGAAACACCATATATTTT,TRBJ1-3,TRBV28,.,.
CASSLTGRPNSPLHF,TGTGCCAGCAGCTTGACAGGGCGCCCTAATTCACCCCTCCACTTT,TRBJ1-6,TRBV11-2,TRBD1,few
CATSDGGRGNEKLFF,TGTGCCACCAGTGATGGTGGACGGGGAAATGAAAAACTGTTTTTT,TRBJ1-4,TRBV24-1,.,.
CASRLGLYEQYF,TGTGCCAGCCGTCTAGGGTTATACGAGCAGTACTTC,TRBJ2-7,TRBV13,.,.
CASSLSRDYLDTQYF,TGTGCCAGCAGTTTATCCCGGGACTATTTGGATACGCAGTATTTT,TRBJ2-3,TRBV28,TRBD2,.
CASSQQGRVSDEQFF,TGCGCCAGCAGCCAACAGGGGCGCGTTTCGGATGAGCAGTTCTTC,TRBJ2-1,TRBV5-1,TRBD1,few
CASSLFDLPDTQYF,TGTGCCAGCAGTTTATTCGACCTTCCGGATACGCAGTATTTT,TRBJ2-3,TRBV28,.,.
CASSTRTGTDTQYF,TGCGCCAGCAGCACTAGGACAGGAACAGATACGCAGTATTTT,TRBJ2-3,TRBV5-1,TRBD1,once
CASSDQGQALLTLHF,TGTGCCAGCAGTGACCAGGGACAGGCCCTTCTCACCCTCCACTTT,TRBJ1-6,TRBV2,TRBD1,.